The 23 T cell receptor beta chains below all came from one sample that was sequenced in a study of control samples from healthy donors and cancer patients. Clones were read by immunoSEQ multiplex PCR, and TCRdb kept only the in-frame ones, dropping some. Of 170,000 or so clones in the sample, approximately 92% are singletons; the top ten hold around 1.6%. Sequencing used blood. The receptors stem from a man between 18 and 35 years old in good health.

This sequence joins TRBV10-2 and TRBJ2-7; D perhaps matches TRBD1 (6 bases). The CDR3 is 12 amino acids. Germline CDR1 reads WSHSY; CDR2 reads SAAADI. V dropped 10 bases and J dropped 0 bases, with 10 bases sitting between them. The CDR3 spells CAIGQSSYEQYF. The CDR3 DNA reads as TGCGCCATCGGACAGAGCTCCTACGAGCAGTACTTC.

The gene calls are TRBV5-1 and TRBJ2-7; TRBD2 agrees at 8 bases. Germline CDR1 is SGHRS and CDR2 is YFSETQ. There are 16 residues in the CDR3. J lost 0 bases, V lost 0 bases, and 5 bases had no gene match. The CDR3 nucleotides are TGCGCCAGCAGCTTGGCATTCGGGGGGGCCTCCTACGAGCAGTACTTC. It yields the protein CASSLAFGGASYEQYF.

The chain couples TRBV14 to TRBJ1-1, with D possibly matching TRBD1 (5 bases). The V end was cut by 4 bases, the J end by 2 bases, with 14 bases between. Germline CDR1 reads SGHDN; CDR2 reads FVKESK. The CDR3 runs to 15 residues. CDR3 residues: CASSPRGDRNTEAFF. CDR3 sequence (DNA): TGTGCCAGCAGCCCGAGGGGAGACAGAAACACTGAAGCTTTCTTT.

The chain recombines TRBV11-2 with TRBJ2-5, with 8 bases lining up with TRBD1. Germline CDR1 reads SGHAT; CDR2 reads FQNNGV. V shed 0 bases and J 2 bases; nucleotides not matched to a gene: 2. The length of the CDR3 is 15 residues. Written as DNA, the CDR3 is TGTGCCAGCAGCTTAGACGGGACAGGTCAAGAGACCCAGTACTTC. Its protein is CASSLDGTGQETQYF. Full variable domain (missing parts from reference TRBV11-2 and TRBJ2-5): EAGVAQSPRYKIIEKRQSVAFWCNPISGHATLYWYQQILGQGPKLLIQFQNNGVVDDSQLPKDRFSAERLKGVDSTLKIQPAKLEDSAVYLCASSLDGTGQETQYFGPGTRLLVL.

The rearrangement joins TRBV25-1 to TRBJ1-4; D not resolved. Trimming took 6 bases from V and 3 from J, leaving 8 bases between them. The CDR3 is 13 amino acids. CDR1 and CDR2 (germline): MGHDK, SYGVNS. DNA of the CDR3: TGTGCCAGCAGGTTAGGAGCTAATGAAAAACTGTTTTTT. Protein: CASRLGANEKLFF.

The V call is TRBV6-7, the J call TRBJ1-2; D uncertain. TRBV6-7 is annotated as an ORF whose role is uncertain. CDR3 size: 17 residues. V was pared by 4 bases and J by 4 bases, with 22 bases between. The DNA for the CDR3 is TGTGCCAGCAGTTTCACTGCCTCCGACCCGGGGATCTATGGCTACACCTTC. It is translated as CASSFTASDPGIYGYTF.

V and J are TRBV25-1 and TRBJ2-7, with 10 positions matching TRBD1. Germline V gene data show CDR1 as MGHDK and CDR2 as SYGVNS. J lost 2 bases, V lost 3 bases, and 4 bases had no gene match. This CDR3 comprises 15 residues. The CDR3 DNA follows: TGTGCCAGCAGTGACTCCGGGACAGGGGCCTACGAGCAGTACTTC. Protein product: CASSDSGTGAYEQYF.

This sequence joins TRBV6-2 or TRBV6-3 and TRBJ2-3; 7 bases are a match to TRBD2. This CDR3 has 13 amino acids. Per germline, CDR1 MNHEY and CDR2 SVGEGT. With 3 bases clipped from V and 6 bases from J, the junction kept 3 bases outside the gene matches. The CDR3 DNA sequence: TGTGCCAGCAGTTATGGGGGGGTGGATACGCAGTATTTT. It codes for CASSYGGVDTQYF.

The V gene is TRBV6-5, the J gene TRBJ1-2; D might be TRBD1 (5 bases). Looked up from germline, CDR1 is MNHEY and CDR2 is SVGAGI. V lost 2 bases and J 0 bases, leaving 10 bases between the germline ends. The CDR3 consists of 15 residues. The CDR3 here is CASSYVQDANYGYTF. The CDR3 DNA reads TGTGCCAGCAGTTACGTACAGGATGCTAACTATGGCTACACCTTC.

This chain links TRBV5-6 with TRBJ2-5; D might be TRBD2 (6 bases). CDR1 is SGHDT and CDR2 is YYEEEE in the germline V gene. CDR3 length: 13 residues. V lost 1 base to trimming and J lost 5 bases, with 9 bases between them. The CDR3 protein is CASSLTSRETQYF. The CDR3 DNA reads TGTGCCAGCAGCTTGACTAGCCGGGAGACCCAGTACTTC.

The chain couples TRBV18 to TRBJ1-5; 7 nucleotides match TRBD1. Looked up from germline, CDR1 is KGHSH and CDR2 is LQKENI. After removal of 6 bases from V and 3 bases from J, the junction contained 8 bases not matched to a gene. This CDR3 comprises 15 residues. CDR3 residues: CASSKGATLNQPQHF. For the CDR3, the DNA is TGTGCCAGCTCGAAGGGGGCGACGCTCAATCAGCCCCAGCATTTT.

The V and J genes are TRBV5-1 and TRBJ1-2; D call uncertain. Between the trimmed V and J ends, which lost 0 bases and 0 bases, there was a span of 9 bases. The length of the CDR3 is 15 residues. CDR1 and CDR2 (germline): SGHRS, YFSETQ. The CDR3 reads CASSLGDRANYGYTF. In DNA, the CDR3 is TGCGCCAGCAGCTTGGGTGACCGAGCTAACTATGGCTACACCTTC.

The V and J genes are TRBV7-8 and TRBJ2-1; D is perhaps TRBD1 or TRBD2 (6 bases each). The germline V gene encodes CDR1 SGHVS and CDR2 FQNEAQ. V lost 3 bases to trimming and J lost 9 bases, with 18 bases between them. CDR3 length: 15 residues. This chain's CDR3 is CASSLIGGMGGEQFF. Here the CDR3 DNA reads TGTGCCAGCAGCTTGATCGGGGGCATGGGGGGTGAGCAGTTCTTC.

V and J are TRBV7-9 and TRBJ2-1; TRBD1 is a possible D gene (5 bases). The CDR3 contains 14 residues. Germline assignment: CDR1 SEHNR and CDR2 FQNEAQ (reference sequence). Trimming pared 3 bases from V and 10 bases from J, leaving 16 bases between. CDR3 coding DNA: TGTGCCAGCAGCTTGACCTCTGGGGCAGTAGAGCAGTTCTTC. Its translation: CASSLTSGAVEQFF.

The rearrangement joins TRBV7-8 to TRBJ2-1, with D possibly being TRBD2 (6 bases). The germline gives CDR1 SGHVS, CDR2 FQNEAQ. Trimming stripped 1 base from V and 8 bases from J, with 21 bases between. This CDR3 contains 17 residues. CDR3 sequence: CASSLGRGFNLGDEQFF. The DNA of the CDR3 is TGTGCCAGCAGCTTAGGGAGGGGTTTTAACCTAGGGGATGAGCAGTTCTTC.

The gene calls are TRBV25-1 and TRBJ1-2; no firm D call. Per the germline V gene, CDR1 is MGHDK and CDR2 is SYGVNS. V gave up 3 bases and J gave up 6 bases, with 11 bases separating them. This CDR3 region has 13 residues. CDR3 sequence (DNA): TGTGCCAGCAGTGAGAGGTTTGCAGATGGCTACACCTTC. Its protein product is CASSERFADGYTF.

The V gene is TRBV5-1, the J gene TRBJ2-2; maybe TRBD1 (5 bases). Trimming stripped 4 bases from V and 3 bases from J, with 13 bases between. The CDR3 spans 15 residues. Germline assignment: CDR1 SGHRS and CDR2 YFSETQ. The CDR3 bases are TGCGCCAGCAGCCCTGGGGCAGCCGACACCGGGGAGCTGTTTTTT. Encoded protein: CASSPGAADTGELFF.

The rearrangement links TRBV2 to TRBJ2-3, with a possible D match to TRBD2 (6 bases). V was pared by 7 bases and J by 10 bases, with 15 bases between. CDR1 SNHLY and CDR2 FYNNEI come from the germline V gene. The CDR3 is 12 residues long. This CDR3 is CASTGGERAQYF. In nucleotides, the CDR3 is TGTGCCAGCACCGGGGGAGAGCGGGCGCAGTATTTT.

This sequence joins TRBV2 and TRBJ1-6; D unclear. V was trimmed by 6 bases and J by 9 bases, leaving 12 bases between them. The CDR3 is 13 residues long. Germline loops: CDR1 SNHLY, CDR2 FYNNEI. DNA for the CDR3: TGTGCCAGCAGGGACCAGGCGGGTTCACCCCTCCACTTT. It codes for CASRDQAGSPLHF.

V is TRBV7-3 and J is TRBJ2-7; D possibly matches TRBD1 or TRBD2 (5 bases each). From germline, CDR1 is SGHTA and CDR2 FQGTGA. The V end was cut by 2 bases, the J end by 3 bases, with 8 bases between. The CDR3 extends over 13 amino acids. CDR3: CASSLGGGYEQYF. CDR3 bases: TGTGCCAGCAGCTTAGGTGGGGGCTACGAGCAGTACTTC. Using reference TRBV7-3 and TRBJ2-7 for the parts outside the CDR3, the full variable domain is GAGVSQTPSNKVTEKGKYVELRCDPISGHTALYWYRQSLGQGPEFLIYFQGTGAADDSGLPNDRFFAVRPEGSVSTLKIQRTERGDSAVYLCASSLGGGYEQYFGPGTRLTVT.

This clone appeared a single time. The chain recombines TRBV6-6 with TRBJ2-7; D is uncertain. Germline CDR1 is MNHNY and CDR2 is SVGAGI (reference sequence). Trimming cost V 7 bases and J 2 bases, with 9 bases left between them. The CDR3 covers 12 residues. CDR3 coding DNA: TGTGCCAGCACCCTCGACACCTACGAGCAGTACTTC. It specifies CASTLDTYEQYF.

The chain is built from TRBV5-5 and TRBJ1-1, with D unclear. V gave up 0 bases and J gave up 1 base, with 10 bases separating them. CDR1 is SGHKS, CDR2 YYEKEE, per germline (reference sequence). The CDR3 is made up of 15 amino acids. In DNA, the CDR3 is TGTGCCAGCAGCTTGGTGGTCGTCGGGAACACTGAAGCTTTCTTT. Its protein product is CASSLVVVGNTEAFF.

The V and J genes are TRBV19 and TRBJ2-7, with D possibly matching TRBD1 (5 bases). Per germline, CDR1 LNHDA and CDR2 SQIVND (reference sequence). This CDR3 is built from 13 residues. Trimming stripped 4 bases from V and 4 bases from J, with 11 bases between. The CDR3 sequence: CASSKGAEYEQYF. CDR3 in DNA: TGTGCCAGTAGTAAAGGGGCCGAGTACGAGCAGTACTTC.